The 9 T cell receptor beta chains below come from one sample, sequenced in a study of cytomegalovirus exposure and HLA in healthy donors. Both 60 Vbeta primers and 13 Jbeta primers went into the PCR. The method was immunoSEQ multiplex PCR; TCRdb's version includes in-frame clones alone and lacks a portion of them. Here the sample spans 140,000 to 150,000 clones, approximately 80% being singletons. Sequencing was performed on PBMCs. These receptors were obtained from a man aged 35 to 55 in good health and CMV-seronegative.

CDR3 loop: CASSDRTSGIYEQYF. In nucleotides, the CDR3 is TGTGCCAGCAGTGACAGGACTAGCGGGATCTACGAGCAGTACTTC. The V gene is TRBV2, the J gene TRBJ2-5, with 12 bases that match TRBD2. Near its end, the DNA agrees better with TRBJ2-7, so the J call may be wrong. CDR1 is SNHLY, CDR2 FYNNEI, per germline. This CDR3 spans 15 amino acids.

This clone was detected once. The rearrangement joins TRBV30 to TRBJ1-4, with TRBD1 identical over 8 bases. Germline CDR1 reads GTSNPN; CDR2 reads SVGIG (reference sequence). The CDR3 has 12 amino acids. Unmatched junction bases numbered 6, after V lost 7 bases and J lost 8 bases. This CDR3 reads CASTDRVEKLFF. The CDR3 DNA reads TGTGCCTCGACGGACAGGGTCGAAAAACTGTTTTTT.

The gene calls are TRBV11-2 and TRBJ2-3; D perhaps matches TRBD1 (6 bases). This CDR3 has 15 amino acids. The germline gives CDR1 SGHAT, CDR2 FQNNGV. Trimming cost V 8 bases and J 0 bases, with 15 bases left between them. The CDR3, as DNA: TGTGCCAGCTCCTGGGGGCTCCAAAGCACAGATACGCAGTATTTT. Translation: CASSWGLQSTDTQYF.

The CDR3 loop reads CASRKRTGTNTEAFF. DNA of the CDR3: TGTGCCAGCAGAAAAAGGACAGGCACGAACACTGAAGCTTTCTTT. J is TRBJ1-1 and V is TRBV11-1; 7 nucleotides agree with TRBD1. Germline V gives CDR1 SGHAT, CDR2 FQDESV (reference sequence). V was clipped by 6 bases and J by 1 base; unmatched bases: 8. The CDR3 spans 15 residues.

V usage is TRBV9 and J usage is TRBJ2-7; 9 nucleotides line up with TRBD1. Unmatched junction bases numbered 13, after V lost 4 bases and J lost 8 bases. CDR3 length: 15 residues. The germline gives CDR1 SGDLS, CDR2 YYNGEE. CDR3 region: CASSPRGTGYNKQYF. The CDR3 DNA sequence: TGTGCCAGCAGCCCCCGCGGGACAGGGTATAACAAGCAGTACTTC.

This chain connects TRBV25-1 to TRBJ1-1, with D possibly being TRBD1 (6 bases). CDR3 length: 15 amino acids. Germline CDR1 is MGHDK and CDR2 is SYGVNS. V dropped 5 bases and J dropped 5 bases, with 18 bases sitting between them. The CDR3 DNA reads as TGTGCCAGCAGTCGATGGGACAAGGGTGGAACTGAAGCTTTCTTT. This gives the protein CASSRWDKGGTEAFF.

The CDR3 DNA reads as TGTGCCACCAGCAGGGACCCCGGACAGCAAGAGACCCAGTACTTC. Residues: CATSRDPGQQETQYF. V usage is TRBV15 and J usage is TRBJ2-5; D is perhaps TRBD1 (6 bases). V was clipped by 3 bases and J by 2 bases, with 13 bases between them. CDR3 length: 15 amino acids. CDR1 LNHNV and CDR2 YYDKDF come from the germline V gene (reference sequence).

This chain uses TRBV28 with TRBJ2-7, with a weak D call TRBD2 (6 bases). This CDR3 has 14 residues. V was trimmed by 6 bases and J by 4 bases, leaving 16 bases between them. CDR1 MDHEN and CDR2 SYDVKM come from the germline V gene. CDR3 sequence (DNA): TGTGCCAGCAGCCCCATTGGAGGGGAATACGAGCAGTACTTC. Translated: CASSPIGGEYEQYF.

V is TRBV2 and J is TRBJ2-7, with D perhaps matching TRBD1 (6 bases). In germline, CDR1 is SNHLY, CDR2 FYNNEI. The CDR3 contains 13 residues. Trimming took off 6 bases at V and 7 bases at J, with 16 bases between the two ends. In DNA form, the CDR3 reads TGTGCCAGCAGGGCCTCCGAAACAGGGGAGCAGTACTTC. Protein: CASRASETGEQYF.